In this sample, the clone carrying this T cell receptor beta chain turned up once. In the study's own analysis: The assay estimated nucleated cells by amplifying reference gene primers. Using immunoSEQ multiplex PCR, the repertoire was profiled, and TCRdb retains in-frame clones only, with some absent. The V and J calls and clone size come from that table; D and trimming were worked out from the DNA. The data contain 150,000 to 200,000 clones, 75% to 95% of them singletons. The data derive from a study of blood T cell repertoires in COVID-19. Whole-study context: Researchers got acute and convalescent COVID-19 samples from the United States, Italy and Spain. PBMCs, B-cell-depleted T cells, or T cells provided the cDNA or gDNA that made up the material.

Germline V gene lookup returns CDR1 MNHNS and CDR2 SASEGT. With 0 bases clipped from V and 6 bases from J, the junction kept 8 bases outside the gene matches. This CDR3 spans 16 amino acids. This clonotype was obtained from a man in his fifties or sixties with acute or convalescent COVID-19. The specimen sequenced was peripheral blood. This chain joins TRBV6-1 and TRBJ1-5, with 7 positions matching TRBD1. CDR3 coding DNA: TGTGCCAGCAGTGAAGCCGGGGCAGGGGGTCTTCAGCCCCAGCATTTT. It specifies CASSEAGAGGLQPQHF.